This T cell receptor (beta chain) came from a study of shared clonotypes between healthy human individuals. Study-wide background: Donors, aged 18 to 49, were a couple of women and a few men. Study-level points and caveats: The donor pool, a small one, limited the genetic and exposure-history diversity represented.

Concerning this clone: Its target is not known.

Method: immunoSEQ multiplex PCR; TCRdb's copy keeps in-frame clones and lacks some. The sample includes approximately 530,000 clones, about 96% of them seen just once. Adult Caucasians living in Nashville, Tennessee made up all of the donors. The CDR3 consists of 13 residues. Germline assignment: CDR1 GTSNPN and CDR2 SVGIG (reference sequence). This chain uses TRBV30 with TRBJ2-7, with a possible D match to TRBD1 (6 bases). Sequenced sample: naive CD4+ T cells sorted from blood. This sample's subset: CD45RA+ positively selected. The sequence was obtained from a woman in her twenties or thirties in good health. In DNA form, the CDR3 reads TGTGCTCAGAGGGGGACAAGACCCTACGAGCAGTACTTC. This gives the protein CAQRGTRPYEQYF.